What follows are 29 T cell receptor beta chains derived from one specimen sequenced in a study of blood T cell repertoires in COVID-19. Method: immunoSEQ multiplex PCR; TCRdb's copy keeps in-frame clones and lacks some. The table includes 55,000 to 75,000 clones, over 85% detected once. Sequenced: peripheral blood. The origin of the receptors is a man between 60 and 75 years old with acute or convalescent COVID-19.

V gene TRBV4-1 combines with J gene TRBJ2-3; 11 bases align to TRBD2. Germline assignment: CDR1 MGHRA and CDR2 YSYEKL. The J segment lost 6 bases and the V segment lost 1 base, leaving 9 bases of the junction unmatched. The CDR3 totals 17 residues. The CDR3 DNA reads as TGCGCCAGCAGCCAAGTTTACCCGACTAGCGGGGTGGATACGCAGTATTTT. It codes for CASSQVYPTSGVDTQYF.

V and J are TRBV27 and TRBJ1-2, with 10 positions matching TRBD1. Germline CDR1 is MNHEY and CDR2 is SMNVEV (reference sequence). The CDR3 totals 15 residues. Trimming at V came to 6 bases and at J to 5 bases, leaving 9 bases not matched to a gene. CDR3 bases: TGTGCCAGCAGACCGACGCGACAGGGGGCATATGGCTACACCTTC. This codes for CASRPTRQGAYGYTF.

The V and J genes are TRBV19 and TRBJ1-1; 7 nucleotides agree with TRBD1. CDR1 is LNHDA and CDR2 is SQIVND in the germline V gene (reference sequence). CDR3 size: 14 residues. J was trimmed by 1 base and V by 8 bases; bases with no gene match: 7. The CDR3 nucleotides read TGTGCCAGTCAAAGGGACAGATCGAACACTGAAGCTTTCTTT. Its protein product is CASQRDRSNTEAFF.

The chain uses TRBV18 and TRBJ1-4, with unresolved D. The CDR3 is 15 residues long. The V and J ends lost 3 bases and 0 bases respectively, with 8 bases between them. Germline V lookup: CDR1 KGHSH, CDR2 LQKENI. The CDR3 is CASSPRQATNEKLFF. The CDR3 DNA reads as TGTGCCAGCTCACCCCGCCAGGCAACTAATGAAAAACTGTTTTTT.

The J gene is TRBJ1-1, the V gene TRBV20-1; D remains ambiguous. The germline V gene has CDR1 DFQATT and CDR2 SNEGSKA (reference sequence). The CDR3 consists of 11 residues. V shed 3 bases and J shed 6 bases, with 8 bases lying between them. The CDR3 loop is CSARLEAEAFF. The CDR3 coding sequence is TGCAGTGCTAGGTTGGAGGCTGAAGCTTTCTTT.

This chain connects TRBV5-1 to TRBJ1-2; tentatively, D is TRBD1 (6 bases). The V end was cut by 0 bases, the J end by 6 bases, with 21 bases between. Germline assignment: CDR1 SGHRS and CDR2 YFSETQ. There are 17 residues in the CDR3. This CDR3 reads CASSLVTGIGPINGYTF. CDR3 coding DNA: TGCGCCAGCAGCTTGGTCACAGGGATAGGGCCCATCAATGGCTACACCTTC.

The CDR3 nucleotides are TGTGCCAGCAGCCGACAACACAATGAGCAGTTCTTC. Translated, it gives CASSRQHNEQFF. J is TRBJ2-1 and V is TRBV3-1 (or the pseudogene TRBV3-2); D is uncertain. This CDR3 contains 12 residues. The ends were cut back, 4 bases at V and 5 bases at J, with 6 bases in the middle. CDR1 and CDR2 (germline): LGHDT, YNNKEL (reference sequence).

The J gene is TRBJ1-5, the V gene TRBV5-6; possible D gene TRBD1, 6 bases. The V gene lost 4 bases and the J gene lost 9 bases, with 17 bases spanning the gap. CDR1 is SGHDT and CDR2 is YYEEEE in the germline V gene. The CDR3 consists of 14 residues. CDR3 in DNA: TGTGCCAGCAGCCCAGGGGCCTCACTATGGCCCCAGCATTTT. Amino acid sequence: CASSPGASLWPQHF.

The rearrangement joins TRBV12-3 or TRBV12-4 to TRBJ1-1; D is uncertain. V was clipped by 1 base and J by 1 base, with 4 bases between them. The CDR3 contains 13 residues. The CDR3 DNA reads TGTGCCAGCAGTTTAGACGGGAACACTGAAGCTTTCTTT. Residues: CASSLDGNTEAFF.

The chain uses TRBV6-5 and TRBJ1-6; D possibly corresponds to TRBD1 (5 bases). Germline V gene data show CDR1 as MNHEY and CDR2 as SVGAGI. This CDR3 contains 13 residues. The V end was cut by 7 bases, the J end by 10 bases, with 14 bases between. Here the CDR3 DNA reads TGTGCCAGCAATGCAGGGATTGCATCACCCCTCCACTTT. Its translation is CASNAGIASPLHF.

This clone was observed once. The CDR3 nucleotides are TGCGCCAGCAGTCCCGGGACAGGGGCATCCCACGAGCAGTACTTC. As protein: CASSPGTGASHEQYF. The chain has TRBV5-1 and TRBJ2-7, with 10 bases aligning to TRBD1. The germline V gene encodes CDR1 SGHRS and CDR2 YFSETQ. V lost 5 bases to trimming and J lost 5 bases; unmatched junction nucleotides: 10. This CDR3 has 15 residues.

The chain joins TRBV7-9 to TRBJ1-2; the D is unclear. With 1 base removed from V and 2 bases from J, the gap between germline ends came to 11 bases. The CDR3 has 15 amino acids. The germline gives CDR1 SEHNR, CDR2 FQNEAQ (reference sequence). This CDR3 is CASSLVPQSNYGYTF. DNA of the CDR3: TGTGCCAGCAGCTTAGTTCCGCAGTCAAACTATGGCTACACCTTC.

This rearrangement joins TRBV5-1 to TRBJ2-3; 10 bases line up with TRBD2. J lost 1 base, V lost 3 bases, and 5 bases had no gene match. CDR1 is SGHRS and CDR2 is YFSETQ in the germline V gene. This CDR3 comprises 16 residues. CDR3 in DNA: TGCGCCAGCAGCTATAGCGGGGGGCTTCGCACAGATACGCAGTATTTT. Its protein product is CASSYSGGLRTDTQYF.

This chain joins TRBV7-8 and TRBJ1-1, with D uncertain. The CDR3 totals 12 residues. Per the germline V gene, CDR1 is SGHVS and CDR2 is FQNEAQ. The V end was cut by 5 bases, the J end by 8 bases, with 12 bases between. The CDR3 protein is CASSPFGVEAFF. CDR3 in DNA: TGTGCCAGCAGCCCCTTCGGGGTAGAAGCTTTCTTT.

The J gene is TRBJ2-1, the V gene TRBV11-2, with a tentative D call TRBD2 (5 bases). Germline-derived CDR1 and CDR2 are SGHAT and FQNNGV. The ends were cut back, 1 base at V and 0 bases at J, with 10 bases in the middle. The CDR3 length is 16 residues. As DNA, the CDR3 is TGTGCCAGCAGCTTAGGGGTGGGGAGCTCCTACAATGAGCAGTTCTTC. It encodes CASSLGVGSSYNEQFF.

The chain is built from TRBV6-6 and TRBJ1-5; D is unclear. This CDR3 region has 15 residues. Trimming cost V 4 bases and J 9 bases, with 19 bases left between them. CDR1 MNHNY and CDR2 SVGAGI come from the germline V gene (reference sequence). As DNA, the CDR3 is TGTGCCAGCAGTTCAGTGACCGGGAGCGAAGGGCCCCAGCATTTT. Translating gives CASSSVTGSEGPQHF.

This chain joins TRBV5-4 and TRBJ1-3, with D unresolved. V was shortened by 3 bases and J by 5 bases, with 9 bases between the two germline ends. This CDR3 contains 13 residues. Germline loops: CDR1 SGHNT, CDR2 YYREEE (reference sequence). The CDR3 is CASSYSGRNTIYF. In DNA, the CDR3 is TGTGCCAGCAGCTATAGCGGGAGAAACACCATATATTTT.

The chain joins TRBV3-1 (or the pseudogene TRBV3-2) to TRBJ1-2, with D unclear. The CDR3 has 10 residues. Germline CDR1 reads LGHDT; CDR2 reads YNNKEL (reference sequence). The V and J ends lost 4 bases and 7 bases respectively, with 4 bases between them. The CDR3 DNA sequence: TGTGCCAGCAGCCTTCTTGGCTACACCTTC. It encodes CASSLLGYTF.

The chain links TRBV5-4 to TRBJ2-7; 9 bases align to TRBD1. CDR3 length: 13 residues. J lost 2 bases, V lost 4 bases, and 1 base had no gene match. Per germline, CDR1 SGHNT and CDR2 YYREEE (reference sequence). The CDR3 DNA sequence: TGTGCCAGCAGCCGGACAGGGGCCTACGAGCAGTACTTC. Its translation is CASSRTGAYEQYF.

Remarks on this clone: Other nucleotide sequences in the sample specify the same CDR3. V usage is TRBV2 and J usage is TRBJ2-1, with 13 positions matching TRBD2. Unmatched junction bases numbered 4, after V lost 1 base and J lost 7 bases. The CDR3 runs to 16 residues. Germline-derived CDR1 and CDR2 are SNHLY and FYNNEI. The CDR3 DNA reads TGTGCCAGCAGTGAAGGACTAGCGGGGGGCCTTAATGAGCAGTTCTTC. Amino acid sequence: CASSEGLAGGLNEQFF.

The chain has TRBV5-4 and TRBJ2-6; TRBD1 agrees at 8 bases. The length of the CDR3 is 16 residues. Germline assignment: CDR1 SGHNT and CDR2 YYREEE (reference sequence). J lost 4 bases, V lost 3 bases, and 6 bases had no gene match. CDR3 residues: CASSSGGAAGANVLTF. The DNA of the CDR3 is TGTGCCAGCAGCTCAGGGGGCGCAGCCGGGGCCAACGTCCTGACTTTC.

This clone was counted once. The V call is TRBV2, the J call TRBJ1-6, with D possibly matching TRBD1 (5 bases). Germline lookup yields CDR1 SNHLY and CDR2 FYNNEI. V was cut by 6 bases and J by 0 bases, with 12 bases left in between. CDR3 size: 16 residues. The CDR3 sequence: CASSGGGSSYNSPLHF. CDR3 coding DNA: TGTGCCAGCAGCGGCGGGGGGAGCTCCTATAATTCACCCCTCCACTTT.

The chain recombines TRBV7-2 with TRBJ2-3; D unresolved. The V end was cut by 3 bases, the J end by 1 base, with 5 bases between. Germline lookup yields CDR1 SGHTA and CDR2 FQGNSA. This CDR3 region has 13 residues. CDR3 bases: TGTGCCAGCAGCTTTACAGGCACAGATACGCAGTATTTT. Its protein product is CASSFTGTDTQYF. The full variable domain, completed using reference TRBV7-2 and TRBJ2-3, is GAGVSQSPSNKVTEKGKDVELRCDPISGHTALYWYRQSLGQGLEFLIYFQGNSAPDKSGLPSDRFSAERTGGSVSTLTIQRTQQEDSAVYLCASSFTGTDTQYFGPGTRLTVL.

The DNA of the CDR3 is TGCGCCAGCAGCCCGGCCGGGAGGTTAGCTGGAAACACCATATATTTT. It encodes CASSPAGRLAGNTIYF. The chain has TRBV5-1 and TRBJ1-3, with D uncertain. CDR1 is SGHRS, CDR2 YFSETQ, per germline. This CDR3 has 16 residues. V lost 4 bases to trimming and J lost 2 bases, with 16 bases between them.

The chain links TRBV15 to TRBJ2-4; 7 bases agree with TRBD1. The length of the CDR3 is 14 residues. Germline trimming cut 7 bases from V and 0 bases from J; bases unmatched to any gene: 3. Germline values: CDR1 LNHNV, CDR2 YYDKDF (reference sequence). For the CDR3, the DNA is TGTGCCACCAAACAGGGGACAGCCAAAAACATTCAGTACTTC. Translation: CATKQGTAKNIQYF.

V gene TRBV13 combines with J gene TRBJ1-2; TRBD1 matches at 9 bases. Per germline, CDR1 PRHDT and CDR2 FYEKMQ (reference sequence). This CDR3 is 14 amino acids long. V lost 5 bases to trimming and J lost 7 bases; unmatched junction nucleotides: 8. CDR3 nucleotide sequence: TGTGCCAGCAGCCGGGGACAGGGAAGTTTTGGCTACACCTTC. This translates into CASSRGQGSFGYTF.

The chain recombines TRBV5-1 with TRBJ2-1, with D hard to call. Germline lookup yields CDR1 SGHRS and CDR2 YFSETQ. The length of the CDR3 is 15 residues. The V gene lost 0 bases and the J gene lost 1 base, with 8 bases spanning the gap. CDR3: CASSLEYGSYNEQFF. For the CDR3, the DNA is TGCGCCAGCAGCTTGGAATACGGGTCCTACAATGAGCAGTTCTTC.

CDR3 residues: CASRGLAGTNYGYTF. In nucleotides, the CDR3 is TGTGCCAGCAGGGGCCTAGCCGGAACTAACTATGGCTACACCTTC. The J gene is TRBJ1-2, the V gene TRBV11-2; no reliable D call. The CDR3 is made up of 15 amino acids. Germline lookup yields CDR1 SGHAT and CDR2 FQNNGV. With 6 bases removed from V and 0 bases from J, the gap between germline ends came to 14 bases.

The chain joins TRBV23-1 to TRBJ1-2, with a possible D match to TRBD1 (6 bases). TRBV23-1 is an ORF; its function is uncertain. The CDR3 is 14 residues long. Trimming stripped 5 bases from V and 8 bases from J, with 18 bases between. The CDR3 DNA sequence: TGCGCCAGCAGTGCATTTCAGGGGCAGGGAGGCTACACCTTC. This codes for CASSAFQGQGGYTF.